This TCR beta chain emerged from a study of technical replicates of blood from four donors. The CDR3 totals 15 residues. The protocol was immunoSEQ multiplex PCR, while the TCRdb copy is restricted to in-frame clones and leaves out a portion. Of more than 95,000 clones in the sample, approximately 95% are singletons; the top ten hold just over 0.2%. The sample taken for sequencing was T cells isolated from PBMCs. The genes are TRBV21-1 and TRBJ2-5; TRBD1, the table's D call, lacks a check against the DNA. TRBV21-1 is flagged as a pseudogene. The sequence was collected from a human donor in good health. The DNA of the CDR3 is TGTGCCAGCAGCAATCAATGGACAGCCCAAGAGACCCAGTACTTC. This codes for CASSNQWTAQETQYF.